Listed below are T cell receptor beta chains from one sample, sequenced in a study of beta chain features in type 1 diabetes. Produced via immunoSEQ multiplex PCR; TCRdb's table is partial and in-frame only. This sample has some 660,000 clones, with over 12% found just once. The sequencing input was naive CD4+ T cells from blood. These receptors came from a man aged 18 to 30 with type 1 diabetes. Both conserved end residues are trimmed from each CDR3.

TRBJ1-2,TRBV18,ASSRQGATGYT
TRBJ2-5,TRBV28,ASKLETQY
TRBJ2-7,TRBV7-2,ASSLQGLAGSYEQY
TRBJ2-1,TRBV6-5,ASSYSGLRTAEQF
TRBJ2-1,TRBV7-9,ASSSQAPTYNEQF
TRBJ1-1,TRBV14,ASSGRDWGEAF
TRBJ1-1,TRBV29-1,SVGQGLNTEAF
TRBJ2-1,TRBV29-1,SVEKGTGDSYNEQF
TRBJ2-1,TRBV6-5,ASNPDRVDSEQF
TRBJ1-2,TRBV7-2,ASSLDRSNYGYT
TRBJ2-7,TRBV30,AWRRQGVRYEQY
TRBJ1-2,TRBV9,ASGWTGDSYGYT
TRBJ1-1,TRBV29-1,SVRRSLTEAF
TRBJ2-1,TRBV7-9,ASSFLAGGKNEQF
TRBJ1-2,TRBV7-3,ASSLGTGKGGYT
TRBJ2-7,TRBV2,ASIQNLGVGYEQY
TRBJ2-3,TRBV9,ASSLTGKDYTPDTQY
TRBJ1-2,TRBV7-6,ASSLASGFPNGYT
TRBJ2-1,TRBV2,ASSEGVGGLEEQF
TRBJ2-5,TRBV28,ASSFVIDRVGEETQY
TRBJ2-3,TRBV5-1,ASSFGTVSTQDTQY
TRBJ2-7,TRBV9,ASSVGASELYEQY
TRBJ2-3,TRBV28,ASSTQRGGADTQY
TRBJ2-7,TRBV27,ASSEVRGLYEQY
TRBJ2-3,TRBV5-1,ASSLLLGDTQY
TRBJ2-5,TRBV7-9,ASSLVRETQY
TRBJ2-2,TRBV14,ASSDDGTGRTGELF
TRBJ2-7,TRBV6-1,ASSSTTNGQY